This T cell receptor (beta chain) stems from a study of cytomegalovirus exposure and HLA in healthy donors. Study-wide findings and caveats: In a later analysis, at a false discovery rate of 0.05, fewer than 20,000 TCR beta sequences matched HLA alleles.

The CDR3 length is 16 residues. Germline V gene lookup returns CDR1 SEHNR and CDR2 FQNEAQ (reference sequence). V dropped 4 bases and J dropped 2 bases, with 14 bases sitting between them. Researchers ran the PCR with 60 Vbeta and 13 Jbeta primers. The table came from immunoSEQ multiplex PCR; TCRdb's copy has only in-frame clones and leaves some out. The data show about 100,000 clones, roughly 80% seen once. The table lists this clone with a count of one. Antigen specificity is unknown. Sequencing input: PBMCs. The clonotype was recovered from a female donor in good health and CMV-seropositive. The rearrangement links TRBV7-9 to TRBJ1-4; no firm D call. For the CDR3, the DNA is TGTGCCAGCAGCTCATATGGAGGGAAGACTAATGAAAAACTGTTTTTT. This translates into CASSSYGGKTNEKLFF. Based on the CDR3 plus reference TRBV7-9 and TRBJ1-4, the full variable domain is DTGVSQNPRHKITKRGQNVTFRCDPISEHNRLYWYRQTLGQGPEFLTYFQNEAQLEKSRLLSDRFSAERPKGSFSTLEIQRTEQGDSAMYLCASSSYGGKTNEKLFFGSGTQLSVL.